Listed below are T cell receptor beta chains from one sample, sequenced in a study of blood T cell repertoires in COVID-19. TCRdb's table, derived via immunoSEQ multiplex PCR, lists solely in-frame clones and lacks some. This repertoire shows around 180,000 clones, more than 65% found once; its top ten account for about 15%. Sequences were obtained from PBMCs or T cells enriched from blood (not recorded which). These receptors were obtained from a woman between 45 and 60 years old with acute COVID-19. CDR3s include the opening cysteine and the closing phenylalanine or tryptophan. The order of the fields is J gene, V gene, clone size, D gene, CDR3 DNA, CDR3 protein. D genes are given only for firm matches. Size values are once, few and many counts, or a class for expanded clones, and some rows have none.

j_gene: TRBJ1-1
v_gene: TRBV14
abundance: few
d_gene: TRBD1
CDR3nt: TGTGCCAGCAAGGCCTCCGGGACAGGGGGGACTGAAGCTTTCTTT
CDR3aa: CASKASGTGGTEAFF

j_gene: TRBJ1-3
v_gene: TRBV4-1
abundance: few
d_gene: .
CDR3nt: TGCGCCAGCAGCCAAGCCAGTACAGGGCTCACTGGAAACACCATATATTTT
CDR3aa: CASSQASTGLTGNTIYF

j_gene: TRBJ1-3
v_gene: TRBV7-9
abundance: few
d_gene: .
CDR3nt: TGTGCCAGCAGCTCGAGGACACGCCGAGGAAACACCATATATTTT
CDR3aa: CASSSRTRRGNTIYF

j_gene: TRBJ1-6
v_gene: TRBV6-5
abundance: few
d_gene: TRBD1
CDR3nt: TGTGCCAGCATACAGGGGCTCCCGGGGCATTCACCCCTCCACTTT
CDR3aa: CASIQGLPGHSPLHF

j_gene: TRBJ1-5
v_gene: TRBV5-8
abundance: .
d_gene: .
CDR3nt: TGTGCCAGCAGCGGGCTGACAGGAAACGTCGGCAATCAGCCCCAGCATTTT
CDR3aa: CASSGLTGNVGNQPQHF

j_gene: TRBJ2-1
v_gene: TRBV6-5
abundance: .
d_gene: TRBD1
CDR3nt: TGTGCCAGCAGTTCTAGAGCACAGGGGGATGAGCAGTTCTTC
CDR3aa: CASSSRAQGDEQFF

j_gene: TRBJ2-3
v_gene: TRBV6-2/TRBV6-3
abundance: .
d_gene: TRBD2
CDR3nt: TGTGCCAGCAGCCCACTAGCGGGGGGCACAGATACGCAGTATTTT
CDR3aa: CASSPLAGGTDTQYF

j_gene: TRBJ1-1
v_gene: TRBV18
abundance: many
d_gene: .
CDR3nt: TGTGCCAGCTCACCACCCGTGAGGGTGAACACTGAAGCTTTCTTT
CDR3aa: CASSPPVRVNTEAFF

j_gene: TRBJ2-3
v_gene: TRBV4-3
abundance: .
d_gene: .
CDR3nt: TGCGCCAGCAGCCGGAGGTCGACGGCCACTAGCACAGATACGCAGTATTTT
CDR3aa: CASSRRSTATSTDTQYF

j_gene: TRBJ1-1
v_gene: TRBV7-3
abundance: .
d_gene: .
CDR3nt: TGTGCCAGCAGTCCGGGCCGGGAGAACACTGAAGCTTTCTTT
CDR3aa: CASSPGRENTEAFF

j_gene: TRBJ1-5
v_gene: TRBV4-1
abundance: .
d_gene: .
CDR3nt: TGCGCCAGCAGCCAAGGATACATAAGCAATCAGCCCCAGCATTTT
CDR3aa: CASSQGYISNQPQHF

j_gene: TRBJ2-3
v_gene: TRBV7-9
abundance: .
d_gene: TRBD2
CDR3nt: TGTGCCAGCAGCGCTGGACTAGCGGGGGTTAGCACAGATACGCAGTATTTT
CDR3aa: CASSAGLAGVSTDTQYF

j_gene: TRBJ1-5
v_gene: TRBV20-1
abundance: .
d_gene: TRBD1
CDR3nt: TGCAGTGCTAGTTGGGACAGTCATCAGCCCCAGCATTTT
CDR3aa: CSASWDSHQPQHF

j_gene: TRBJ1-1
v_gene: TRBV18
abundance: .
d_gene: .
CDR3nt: TGTGCCAGCTCACAGGGCGGGGGGCAAACTGAAGCTTTCTTT
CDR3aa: CASSQGGGQTEAFF

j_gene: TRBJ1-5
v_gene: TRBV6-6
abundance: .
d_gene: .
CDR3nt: TGTGCCAGCAGTTACGTTGACACGAATCAGCCCCAGCATTTT
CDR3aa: CASSYVDTNQPQHF

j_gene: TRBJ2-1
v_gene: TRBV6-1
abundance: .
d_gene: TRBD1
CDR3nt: TGTGCCAGCAGTGAAGCCGAAGGGGGCTTTTTCTCCTACAATGAGCAGTTCTTC
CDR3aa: CASSEAEGGFFSYNEQFF

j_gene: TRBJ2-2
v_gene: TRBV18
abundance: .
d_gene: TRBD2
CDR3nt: TGTGCCAGCTCACCTGGGCTAGCGGGGTCCGCGAACACCGGGGAGCTGTTTTTT
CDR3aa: CASSPGLAGSANTGELFF

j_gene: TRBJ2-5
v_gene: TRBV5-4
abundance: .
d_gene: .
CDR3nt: TGTGCCAGCAGCCTGGACTACCAAGAGACCCAGTACTTC
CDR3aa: CASSLDYQETQYF

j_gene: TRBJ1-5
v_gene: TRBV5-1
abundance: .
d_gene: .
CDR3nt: TGCGCCAGCAGCTTGGAGGGCGGCGGAGGCAGCAATCAGCCCCAGCATTTT
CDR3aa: CASSLEGGGGSNQPQHF

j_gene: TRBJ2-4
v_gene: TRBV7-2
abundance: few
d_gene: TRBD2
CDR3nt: TGTGCCAGCAGCGCAACCTTCGGGACTAGCGGGGGGGCCCCGTACTTC
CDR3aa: CASSATFGTSGGAPYF

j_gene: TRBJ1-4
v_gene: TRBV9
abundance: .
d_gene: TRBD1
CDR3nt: TGTGCCAGCAGCATGGGACAGGGGGGGATTAATGAAAAACTGTTTTTT
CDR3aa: CASSMGQGGINEKLFF

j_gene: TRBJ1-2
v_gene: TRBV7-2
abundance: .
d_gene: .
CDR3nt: TGTGCCAGCAGCTTAGAAAACAGGGTACATGGCTACACCTTC
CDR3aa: CASSLENRVHGYTF

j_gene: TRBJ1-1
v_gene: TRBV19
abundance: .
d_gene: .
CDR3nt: TGTGCCAATAGTCGGGGGGGTTGGATGAACACTGAAGCTTTCTTT
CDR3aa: CANSRGGWMNTEAFF

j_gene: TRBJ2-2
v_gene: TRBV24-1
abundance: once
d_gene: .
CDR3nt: TGTGCCACCAGTGTACCGGGGAACACCGGGGAGCTGTTTTTT
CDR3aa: CATSVPGNTGELFF

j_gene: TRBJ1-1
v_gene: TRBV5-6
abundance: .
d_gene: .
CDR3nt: TGTGCCAGCAGCTGGGGGGGTACGTCGGTGGAAGCTTTCTTT
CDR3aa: CASSWGGTSVEAFF

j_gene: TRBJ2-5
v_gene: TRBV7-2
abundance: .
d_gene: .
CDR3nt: TGTGCCAGCAGTCTACCTTGGCGGGGGCGAAAACAAGAGACCCAGTACTTC
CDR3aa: CASSLPWRGRKQETQYF

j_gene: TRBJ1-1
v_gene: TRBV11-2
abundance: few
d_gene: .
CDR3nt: TGTGCCAGCAGCTTAGATCGGTACGGGTCGGAAGCTTTCTTT
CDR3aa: CASSLDRYGSEAFF

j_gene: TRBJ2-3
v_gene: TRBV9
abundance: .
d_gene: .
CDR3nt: TGTGCCAGCAGCGTAGGGGTCGGGGACACAGATACGCAGTATTTT
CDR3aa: CASSVGVGDTDTQYF

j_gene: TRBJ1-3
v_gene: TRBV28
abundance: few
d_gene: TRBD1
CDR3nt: TGTGCCAGCAGTGTGGGACAGGACTCTGGAAACACCATATATTTT
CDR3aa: CASSVGQDSGNTIYF

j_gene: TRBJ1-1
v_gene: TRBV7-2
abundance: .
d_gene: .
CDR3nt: TGTGCCAGCAGCTTCAAGCCAACGAACACTGAAGCTTTCTTT
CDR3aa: CASSFKPTNTEAFF

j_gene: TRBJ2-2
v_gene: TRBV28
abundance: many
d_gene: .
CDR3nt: TGTGCCAGCAGCCCAGGTTGGGGGCCGAGGACCGGGGAGCTGTTTTTT
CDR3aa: CASSPGWGPRTGELFF

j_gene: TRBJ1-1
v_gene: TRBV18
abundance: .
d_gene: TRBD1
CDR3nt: TGTGCCAGCTCACCAGGACAGGGAAATCCTGAAGCTTTCTTT
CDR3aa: CASSPGQGNPEAFF

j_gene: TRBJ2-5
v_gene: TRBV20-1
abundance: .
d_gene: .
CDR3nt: TGCAGTGCTAAGGACGCAGGGGCCCAGTACTTC
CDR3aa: CSAKDAGAQYF

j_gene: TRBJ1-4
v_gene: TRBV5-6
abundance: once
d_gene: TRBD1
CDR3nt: TGTGCCAGCAGCTCCCCGACAGGGGTGGGTGAAAAACTGTTTTTT
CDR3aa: CASSSPTGVGEKLFF

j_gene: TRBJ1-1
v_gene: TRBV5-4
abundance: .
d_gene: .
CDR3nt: TGTGCCAGCAGCCTGGGAGGGCTAATGAACACTGAAGCTTTCTTT
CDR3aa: CASSLGGLMNTEAFF

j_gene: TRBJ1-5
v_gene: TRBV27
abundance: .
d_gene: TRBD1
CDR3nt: TGTGCCAGCAGTCCGGACAGGGCCAGCAATCAGCCCCAGCATTTT
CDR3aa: CASSPDRASNQPQHF

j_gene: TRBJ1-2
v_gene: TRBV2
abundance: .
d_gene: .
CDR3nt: TGTGCCAGCAGACCCGGACAGCTTTATGGCTACACCTTC
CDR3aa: CASRPGQLYGYTF

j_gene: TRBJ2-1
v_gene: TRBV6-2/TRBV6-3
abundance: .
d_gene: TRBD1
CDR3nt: TGTGCCAGCAGTTCCGGGACAGGGAGAGATGAGCAGTTCTTC
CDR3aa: CASSSGTGRDEQFF

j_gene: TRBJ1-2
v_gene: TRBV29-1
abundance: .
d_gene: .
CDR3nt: TGCAGCGTTGAGGCAGGGCCCTATGGCTACACCTTC
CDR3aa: CSVEAGPYGYTF

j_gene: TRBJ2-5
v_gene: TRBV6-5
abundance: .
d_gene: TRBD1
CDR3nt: TGTGCCAGCACCCAACCGGGACAGGGGGTAAAGACCCAGTACTTC
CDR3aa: CASTQPGQGVKTQYF

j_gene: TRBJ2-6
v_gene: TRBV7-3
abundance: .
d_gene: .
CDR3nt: TGTGCCAGCAGCTCCCTACAGGGAGCTGGGGCCAACGTCCTGACTTTC
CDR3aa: CASSSLQGAGANVLTF

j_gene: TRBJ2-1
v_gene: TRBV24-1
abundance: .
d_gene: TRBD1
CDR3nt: TGTGCCACCAGTGATCCGGGACAGGGGGCTGTCGATGAGCAGTTCTTC
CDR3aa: CATSDPGQGAVDEQFF

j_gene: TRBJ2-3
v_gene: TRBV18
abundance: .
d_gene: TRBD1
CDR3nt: TGTGCCAGCTCACCAACAGGGGGCTGGACAGATACGCAGTATTTT
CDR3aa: CASSPTGGWTDTQYF

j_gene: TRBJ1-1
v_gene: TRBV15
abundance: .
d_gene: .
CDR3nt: TGTGCCACCAGCAGAGTGGAGACGGTGAACACTGAAGCTTTCTTT
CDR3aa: CATSRVETVNTEAFF

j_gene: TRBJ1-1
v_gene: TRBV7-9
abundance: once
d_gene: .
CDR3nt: TGTGCCAGCAGCCTTTTTTTCGCGGGCACTGAAGCTTTCTTT
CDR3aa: CASSLFFAGTEAFF

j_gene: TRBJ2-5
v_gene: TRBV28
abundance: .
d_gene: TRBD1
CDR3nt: TGTGCCAGCACCCGTTCCGGTGGACAGGAAAAGACCCAGTACTTC
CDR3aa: CASTRSGGQEKTQYF

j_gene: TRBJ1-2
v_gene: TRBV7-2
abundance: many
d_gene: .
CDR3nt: TGTGCCAGCAGCCCCTCGGGGGGCGGTCGCTATGGCTACACCTTC
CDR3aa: CASSPSGGGRYGYTF

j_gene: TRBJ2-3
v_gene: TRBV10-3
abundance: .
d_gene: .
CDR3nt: TGTGCCATCGGAACAGGGTCCACAGATACGCAGTATTTT
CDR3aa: CAIGTGSTDTQYF

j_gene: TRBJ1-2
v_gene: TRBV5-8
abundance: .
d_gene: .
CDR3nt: TGTGCCAGCAGCTTGCCAGGGTCTAACTATGGCTACACCTTC
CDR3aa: CASSLPGSNYGYTF

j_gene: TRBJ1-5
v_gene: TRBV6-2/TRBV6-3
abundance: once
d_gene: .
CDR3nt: TGTGCCAGCAGTTACGGGGGGATGGGTCAGCCCCAGCATTTT
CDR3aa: CASSYGGMGQPQHF

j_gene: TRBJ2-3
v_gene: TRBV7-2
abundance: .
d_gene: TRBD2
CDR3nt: TGTGCCAGCAGCTCCAGACTAGCGGAAGCCACAGATACGCAGTATTTT
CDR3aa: CASSSRLAEATDTQYF

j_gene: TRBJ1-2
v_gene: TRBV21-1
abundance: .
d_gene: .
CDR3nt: TGTGCCAGCAGCAAAGATACCGCCATCGAGAACAACTATGGCTACACCTTC
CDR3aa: CASSKDTAIENNYGYTF

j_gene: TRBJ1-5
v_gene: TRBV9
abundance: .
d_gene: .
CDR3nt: TGTGCCAGCAGCGTGGGCCACAGCAATCAGCCCCAGCATTTT
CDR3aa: CASSVGHSNQPQHF

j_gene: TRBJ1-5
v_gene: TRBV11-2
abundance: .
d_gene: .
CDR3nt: TGTGCCAGCAGCTTTACAGGGTTTGGCAATCAGCCCCAGCATTTT
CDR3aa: CASSFTGFGNQPQHF

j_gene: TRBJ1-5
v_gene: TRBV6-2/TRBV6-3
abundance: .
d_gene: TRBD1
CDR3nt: TGTGCCAGCAGCACGACAGGGGGCGGCAATCAGCCCCAGCATTTT
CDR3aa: CASSTTGGGNQPQHF